Below are 31 T cell receptor beta chains sequenced from a single sample in a study of shared clonotypes between healthy human individuals. Only in-frame clones appear in the TCRdb table, and some are missing; sequencing was by immunoSEQ multiplex PCR. The repertoire has about a million clones, around 75% of them found once; the top ten carry about 1.5%. The sample was memory CD4+ T cells sorted from blood. Subset given: CD45RA-negative fraction. These TCRs come from a man aged 18 to 30 in good health.

The CDR3 coding sequence is TGTGCCAGCAGCCTCGAGAGGGGGTCCTACAATGAGCAGTTCTTC. Translated: CASSLERGSYNEQFF. This rearrangement joins TRBV28 to TRBJ2-1; possible D gene TRBD1, 6 bases. Per the germline V gene, CDR1 is MDHEN and CDR2 is SYDVKM. V gave up 6 bases and J gave up 1 base, with 13 bases separating them. The CDR3 totals 15 residues.

The chain carries TRBV28 and TRBJ1-1; a possible D gene is TRBD1 (6 bases). V lost 3 bases and J 4 bases, leaving 15 bases between the germline ends. The CDR3 covers 15 residues. Germline V gene lookup returns CDR1 MDHEN and CDR2 SYDVKM. The DNA for the CDR3 is TGTGCCAGCAGTTTTTTGGGGGCCCCCAGCACTGAAGCTTTCTTT. Its translation is CASSFLGAPSTEAFF.

This clone came up a few times. The V and J genes are TRBV5-1 and TRBJ1-3; D not certain. Trimming removed 0 bases from V and 4 bases from J, with 11 bases in between. Germline V gives CDR1 SGHRS, CDR2 YFSETQ. CDR3 length equals 15 residues. The CDR3 here is CASSLAGYEGNTIYF. CDR3 bases: TGCGCCAGCAGCTTGGCGGGGTACGAGGGAAACACCATATATTTT.

As to this clone: A far larger clone is off by one base, so a read error is likely. This chain joins TRBV10-3 and TRBJ2-7, with D perhaps TRBD2 (6 bases). V was pared by 4 bases and J by 2 bases, with 6 bases between. CDR1 and CDR2 (germline): ENHRY, SYGVKD. This CDR3 region has 12 residues. CDR3 coding DNA: TGTGCCATCAGTGGGACTACCTACGAGCAGTACTTC. Encoded protein: CAISGTTYEQYF.

This chain connects TRBV12-5 to TRBJ1-2; unclear D gene. The CDR3 runs to 12 residues. Germline V lookup: CDR1 LGHNT, CDR2 FRNRAP. The V end was cut by 1 base, the J end by 4 bases, with 4 bases between. The CDR3 coding sequence is TGTGCTAGTGGTTTGGACACCTATGGCTACACCTTC. Protein: CASGLDTYGYTF.

As concerns this clone: Given a much more abundant clone one base away, this may be a read error. The chain uses TRBV5-5 and TRBJ1-1; D is possibly TRBD1 (5 bases). The length of the CDR3 is 17 residues. Germline V gene sequence: CDR1 SGHKS, CDR2 YYEKEE (reference sequence). Trimming cost V 1 base and J 6 bases, with 22 bases left between them. The CDR3 DNA is TGTGCCAGCAGCTTGCGAGACAGATCCGAATTTTACGCTGAAGCTTTCTTT. Translating it yields CASSLRDRSEFYAEAFF.

The gene calls are TRBV19 and TRBJ2-1; the D is unclear. CDR3 length: 13 amino acids. Trimming left V 5 bases short and J 2 bases short, with 7 bases between. Per the germline V gene, CDR1 is LNHDA and CDR2 is SQIVND (reference sequence). The CDR3 loop is CASSAAAYNEQFF. The DNA of the CDR3 is TGTGCCAGTAGTGCGGCGGCCTACAATGAGCAGTTCTTC.

The rearrangement uses TRBV19 and TRBJ1-5; TRBD1 matches 8 bases. The V and J ends lost 6 bases and 2 bases, in that order; junction bases with no gene match: 6. This CDR3 is built from 15 residues. Germline lookup yields CDR1 LNHDA and CDR2 SQIVND (reference sequence). The CDR3 sequence is CASRTPGQGNQPQHF. In DNA form, the CDR3 reads TGTGCCAGTAGGACTCCGGGACAGGGCAATCAGCCCCAGCATTTT.

The chain employs TRBV5-3 and TRBJ1-2; perhaps TRBD1 as D (5 bases). TRBV5-3 is recorded as an ORF, its role being uncertain. CDR3 length: 13 amino acids. Trimming shortened V by 8 bases and J by 7 bases, and 18 bases separated the two germline ends. The CDR3: CASTIGGASGYTF. Written as DNA, the CDR3 is TGTGCCAGCACCATAGGAGGGGCGAGTGGCTACACCTTC.

This clone was observed many times. The genes are TRBV4-1 and TRBJ1-2; no definite D call. This CDR3 contains 14 residues. The V end was cut by 1 base, the J end by 5 bases, with 11 bases between. Germline CDR1 and CDR2: MGHRA and YSYEKL. The CDR3 region is CASSQGVGRYGYTF. The CDR3 nucleotides are TGCGCCAGCAGCCAAGGGGTAGGCCGATATGGCTACACCTTC.

A single count supports this clone. This chain uses TRBV19 with TRBJ2-2; maybe TRBD2 (6 bases). V was trimmed by 5 bases and J by 5 bases, leaving 15 bases between them. This CDR3 has 15 amino acids. CDR1 and CDR2 (germline): LNHDA, SQIVND (reference sequence). The chain's CDR3 is CASSRSGVGTGELFF. The CDR3 nucleotides read TGTGCCAGTAGTCGATCGGGAGTGGGGACCGGGGAGCTGTTTTTT.

This chain links TRBV4-3 with TRBJ2-2, with D uncertain. Trimming left V 2 bases short and J 1 base short, with 8 bases between. CDR1 LGHNA and CDR2 YSLEER come from the germline V gene. This CDR3 is 15 amino acids long. CDR3: CASSQILRNTGELFF. The DNA of the CDR3 is TGCGCCAGCAGCCAAATACTCAGGAACACCGGGGAGCTGTTTTTT.

The J gene is TRBJ2-7, the V gene TRBV28; 8 bases line up with TRBD2. Germline V gene sequence: CDR1 MDHEN, CDR2 SYDVKM. The CDR3 spans 16 residues. J gave up 4 bases and V 4 bases, and 12 bases lay outside the gene matches. The CDR3 here is CASSSPGLVAGYEQYF. CDR3 nucleotide sequence: TGTGCCAGCAGTTCCCCGGGACTAGTAGCCGGATACGAGCAGTACTTC. The whole variable domain, remainder taken from reference TRBV28 and TRBJ2-7, is DVKVTQSSRYLVKRTGEKVFLECVQDMDHENMFWYRQDPGLGLRLIYFSYDVKMKEKGDIPEGYSVSREKKERFSLILESASTNQTSMYLCASSSPGLVAGYEQYFGPGTRLTVT.

This chain uses TRBV13 with TRBJ2-7; weak D call: TRBD2 (7 bases). The CDR3 sequence is 15 residues long. CDR1 PRHDT and CDR2 FYEKMQ come from the germline V gene (reference sequence). V lost 6 bases, J lost 6 bases, and 21 bases lay in between. The CDR3 reads CASREGGTAYFEQYF. The DNA of the CDR3 is TGTGCCAGCAGGGAGGGGGGGACCGCGTATTTCGAGCAGTACTTC.

The chain has TRBV5-1 and TRBJ2-3; no definite D call. Germline CDR1 SGHRS, CDR2 YFSETQ. Trimming shortened V by 0 bases and J by 3 bases, and 11 bases separated the two germline ends. This CDR3 comprises 15 residues. The chain's CDR3 is CASSLEGIETDTQYF. In DNA form, the CDR3 reads TGCGCCAGCAGCTTGGAGGGAATTGAAACAGATACGCAGTATTTT.

This chain links TRBV6-1 with TRBJ2-7, with TRBD2 matching over 7 bases. Germline CDR1 MNHNS, CDR2 SASEGT. Trimming took 6 bases from V and 0 from J; bases not matched to a gene: 5. The CDR3 is 14 amino acids. The CDR3 bases are TGTGCCAGCAGCCGGCTAGCGGACTCCTACGAGCAGTACTTC. Translating gives CASSRLADSYEQYF.

This clone was recorded a few times. The V call is TRBV29-1, the J call TRBJ1-2; no definite D call. V shed 3 bases and J shed 8 bases, with 16 bases lying between them. The CDR3 has 13 amino acids. Germline V lookup: CDR1 SQVTM, CDR2 ANQGSEA. The CDR3 DNA follows: TGCAGCGTTGAGAGCGCCCGCCTTAAAGGCTACACCTTC. As protein: CSVESARLKGYTF.

The chain couples TRBV5-1 to TRBJ2-5, with D possibly being TRBD1 (7 bases). The DNA matches TRBJ2-7 better at its end, which makes the J call doubtful. Germline loops: CDR1 SGHRS, CDR2 YFSETQ. The CDR3 is made up of 14 amino acids. CDR3 protein: CVSGTGQETYEQYF. CDR3 nucleotides: TGCGTCTCGGGGACTGGACAGGAGACCTACGAGCAGTACTTC.

This chain uses TRBV28 with TRBJ1-2; D might be TRBD1 (6 bases). The CDR3 totals 14 residues. The ends were cut back, 11 bases at V and 7 bases at J, with 23 bases in the middle. Germline lookup yields CDR1 MDHEN and CDR2 SYDVKM. The CDR3 here is CAATSSSGASGYTF. In nucleotides, the CDR3 is TGTGCCGCGACCTCCAGTTCAGGGGCTAGTGGCTACACCTTC.

The chain has TRBV6-1 and TRBJ1-1; no clear D gene. CDR3 length: 11 amino acids. CDR1 is MNHNS, CDR2 SASEGT, per germline. Trimming stripped 5 bases from V and 7 bases from J, with 8 bases between. CDR3 coding DNA: TGTGCCAGCAGTACTACACGTGAAGCTTTCTTT. Translated: CASSTTREAFF.

This rearrangement joins TRBV10-2 to TRBJ2-3; D perhaps matches TRBD1 (6 bases). The germline V gene encodes CDR1 WSHSY and CDR2 SAAADI. The CDR3 length is 17 residues. V lost 0 bases, J lost 3 bases, and 16 bases lay in between. As DNA, the CDR3 is TGCGCCAGCAGTGAGTCTACTAGGGGAAGGGGGACAGATACGCAGTATTTT. The encoded protein is CASSESTRGRGTDTQYF.

This chain links TRBV6-5 with TRBJ1-1, with a possible D match to TRBD1 (6 bases). The CDR3 is made up of 15 amino acids. The V end was cut by 5 bases, the J end by 6 bases, with 19 bases between. Germline V gives CDR1 MNHEY, CDR2 SVGAGI. CDR3 sequence reads: CASSRSQGGLSEAFF. Here the CDR3 DNA reads TGTGCCAGCAGTCGCTCACAGGGAGGTCTGTCTGAAGCTTTCTTT.

The rearrangement uses TRBV5-6 and TRBJ1-1; 8 bases fit TRBD1. Germline loops: CDR1 SGHDT, CDR2 YYEEEE. The CDR3 has 13 amino acids. Germline trimming cut 4 bases from V and 7 bases from J; bases unmatched to any gene: 6. CDR3 DNA sequence: TGTGCCAGCAGCCTGGACAGGGCGCGTGAAGCTTTCTTT. The encoded protein is CASSLDRAREAFF. The whole variable domain, filled in from reference TRBV5-6 and TRBJ1-1, reads DAGVTQSPTHLIKTRGQQVTLRCSPKSGHDTVSWYQQALGQGPQFIFQYYEEEERQRGNFPDRFSGHQFPNYSSELNVNALLLGDSALYLCASSLDRAREAFFGQGTRLTVV.

The chain is built from TRBV18 and TRBJ2-5; TRBD2 agrees at 7 bases. V lost 0 bases, J lost 5 bases, and 9 bases stayed unmatched. Germline-derived CDR1 and CDR2 are KGHSH and LQKENI. The CDR3 has 16 amino acids. CDR3 amino acids: CASSPPLGGSGETQYF. In nucleotides, the CDR3 is TGTGCCAGCTCACCACCGCTCGGCGGGAGCGGGGAGACCCAGTACTTC.

This clone was detected a few times. The CDR3: CASRESSLRTDTQYF. CDR3 nucleotides: TGTGCCAGTAGAGAGTCTAGCCTCCGAACAGATACGCAGTATTTT. The V and J genes are TRBV19 and TRBJ2-3; possibly TRBD2 for D (5 bases). CDR3 size: 15 residues. The germline V gene has CDR1 LNHDA and CDR2 SQIVND (reference sequence). V was trimmed by 6 bases and J by 3 bases, leaving 16 bases between them.

The chain has TRBV18 and TRBJ2-4; 7 positions match TRBD1. Germline trimming cut 4 bases from V and 3 bases from J; bases unmatched to any gene: 9. There are 16 residues in the CDR3. The germline gives CDR1 KGHSH, CDR2 LQKENI. The chain's CDR3 is CASSLIPGTVKNIQYF. The CDR3, as DNA: TGTGCCAGCTCACTGATTCCCGGGACAGTCAAAAACATTCAGTACTTC.

This chain joins TRBV28 and TRBJ1-5, with TRBD1 matching 7 bases. CDR1 is MDHEN and CDR2 is SYDVKM in the germline V gene. V shed 7 bases, J shed 6 bases, and the junction held 12 bases outside the gene matches. This CDR3 spans 15 amino acids. The CDR3: CASTYLQGRSQPQHF. CDR3 DNA: TGTGCCAGCACCTATTTACAGGGGAGAAGTCAGCCCCAGCATTTT.

The gene calls are TRBV29-1 and TRBJ2-3; 7 bases map to TRBD1. The CDR3 consists of 14 residues. Germline V gives CDR1 SQVTM, CDR2 ANQGSEA. The CDR3: CGGRTGTSTDTQYF. As DNA, the CDR3 is TGCGGGGGTCGGACAGGCACTAGCACAGATACGCAGTATTTT.

The V and J genes are TRBV7-2 and TRBJ2-5; 11 nucleotides match TRBD1. The germline V gene encodes CDR1 SGHTA and CDR2 FQGNSA. Trimming cost V 5 bases and J 5 bases; bases outside gene matches: 1. This CDR3 comprises 13 residues. The CDR3: CASSGTGGETQYF. The CDR3 region has the DNA TGTGCCAGCAGCGGGACAGGGGGGGAGACCCAGTACTTC.

The V call is TRBV5-1, the J call TRBJ2-7; D might be TRBD2 (6 bases). Trimming pared 4 bases from V and 3 bases from J, leaving 17 bases between. Germline V CDR1 and CDR2: SGHRS, YFSETQ. This CDR3 has 15 amino acids. The CDR3 loop is CASSHTSSGGYEQYF. The CDR3 DNA reads as TGCGCCAGCAGCCATACTAGCTCTGGGGGCTACGAGCAGTACTTC. Combining the CDR3 with reference TRBV5-1 and TRBJ2-7 gives the whole variable domain KAGVTQTPRYLIKTRGQQVTLSCSPISGHRSVSWYQQTPGQGLQFLFEYFSETQRNKGNFPGRFSGRQFSNSRSEMNVSTLELGDSALYLCASSHTSSGGYEQYFGPGTRLTVT.

This chain uses TRBV10-2 with TRBJ1-5; D not resolved. CDR3 size: 12 residues. V gave up 2 bases and J gave up 6 bases, with 5 bases separating them. The germline V gene encodes CDR1 WSHSY and CDR2 SAAADI. The CDR3 DNA reads as TGCGCCAGCAGTGAGCCGAGTCAGCCCCAGCATTTT. This sequence encodes CASSEPSQPQHF.